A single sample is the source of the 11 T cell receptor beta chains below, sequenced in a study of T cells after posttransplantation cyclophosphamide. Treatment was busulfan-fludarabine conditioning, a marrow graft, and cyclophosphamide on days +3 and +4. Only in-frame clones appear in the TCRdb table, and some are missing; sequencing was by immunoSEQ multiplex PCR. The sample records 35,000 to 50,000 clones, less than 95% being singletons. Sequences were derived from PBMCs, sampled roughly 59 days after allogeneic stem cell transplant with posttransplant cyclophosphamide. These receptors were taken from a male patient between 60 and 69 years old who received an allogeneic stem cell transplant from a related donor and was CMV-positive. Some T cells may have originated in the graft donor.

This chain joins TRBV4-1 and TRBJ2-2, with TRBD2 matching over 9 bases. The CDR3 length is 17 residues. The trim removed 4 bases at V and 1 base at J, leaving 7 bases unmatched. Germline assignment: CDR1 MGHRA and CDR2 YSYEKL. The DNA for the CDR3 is TGCGCCAGCAGCCTAGGGCGGGGGGGGGTGAACACCGGGGAGCTGTTTTTT. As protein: CASSLGRGGVNTGELFF.

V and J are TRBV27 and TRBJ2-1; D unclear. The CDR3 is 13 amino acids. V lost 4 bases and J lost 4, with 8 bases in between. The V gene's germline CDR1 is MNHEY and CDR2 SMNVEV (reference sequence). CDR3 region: CASSSSGYNEQFF. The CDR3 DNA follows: TGTGCCAGCAGTTCTTCAGGATACAATGAGCAGTTCTTC.

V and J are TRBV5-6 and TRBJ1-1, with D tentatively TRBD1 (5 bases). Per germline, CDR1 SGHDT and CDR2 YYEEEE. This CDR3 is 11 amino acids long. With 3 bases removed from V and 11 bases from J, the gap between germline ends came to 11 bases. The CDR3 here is CASSWGEKAFF. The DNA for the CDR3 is TGTGCCAGCAGCTGGGGGGAGAAGGCTTTCTTT.

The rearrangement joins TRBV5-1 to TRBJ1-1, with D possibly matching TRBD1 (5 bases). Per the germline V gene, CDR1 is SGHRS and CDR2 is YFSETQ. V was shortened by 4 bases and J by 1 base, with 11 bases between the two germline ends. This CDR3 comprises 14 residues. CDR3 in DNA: TGCGCCAGCAGCCGGGGAGGACAGAACACTGAAGCTTTCTTT. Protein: CASSRGGQNTEAFF.

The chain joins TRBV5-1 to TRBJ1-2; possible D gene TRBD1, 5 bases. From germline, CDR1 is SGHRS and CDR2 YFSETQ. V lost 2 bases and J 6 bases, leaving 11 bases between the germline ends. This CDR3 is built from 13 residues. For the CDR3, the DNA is TGCGCCAGCAGCTTATCAGGGTACAATGGCTACACCTTC. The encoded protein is CASSLSGYNGYTF.

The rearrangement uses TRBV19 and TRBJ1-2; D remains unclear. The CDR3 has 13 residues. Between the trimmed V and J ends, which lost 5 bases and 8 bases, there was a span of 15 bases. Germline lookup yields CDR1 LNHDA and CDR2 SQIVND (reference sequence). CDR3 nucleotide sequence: TGTGCCAGTAGTTCGCTTGTAGTTCGGGGCTACACCTTC. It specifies CASSSLVVRGYTF.

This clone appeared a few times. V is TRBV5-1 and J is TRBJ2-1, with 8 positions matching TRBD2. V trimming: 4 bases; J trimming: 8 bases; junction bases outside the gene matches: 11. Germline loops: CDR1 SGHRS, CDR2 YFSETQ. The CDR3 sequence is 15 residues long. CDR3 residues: CASSTLTGTSYEQFF. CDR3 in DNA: TGCGCCAGCAGCACCCTTACCGGGACTAGTTATGAGCAGTTCTTC.

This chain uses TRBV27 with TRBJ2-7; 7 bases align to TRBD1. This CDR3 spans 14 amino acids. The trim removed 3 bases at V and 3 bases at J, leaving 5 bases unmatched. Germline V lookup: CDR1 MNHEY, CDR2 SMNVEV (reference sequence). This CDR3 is CASSFYRDSYEQYF. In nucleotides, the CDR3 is TGTGCCAGCAGTTTCTATAGGGACAGCTACGAGCAGTACTTC.

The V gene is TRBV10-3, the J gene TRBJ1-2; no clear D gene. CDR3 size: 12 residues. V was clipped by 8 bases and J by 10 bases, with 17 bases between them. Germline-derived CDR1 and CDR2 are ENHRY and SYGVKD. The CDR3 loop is CAISEGVENYTF. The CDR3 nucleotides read TGTGCCATCTCTGAGGGTGTCGAGAACTACACCTTC.

CDR3 sequence (DNA): TGTGCCAGCAGCTTCAACAGGGGGTTCACTGAAGCTTTCTTT. Its translation: CASSFNRGFTEAFF. The J gene is TRBJ1-1, the V gene TRBV11-2; TRBD1 agrees at 8 bases. The V gene's germline CDR1 is SGHAT and CDR2 FQNNGV. The CDR3 runs 14 residues. The V gene end was trimmed by 3 bases and the J gene end by 4 bases; junction bases not matched to a gene: 4.

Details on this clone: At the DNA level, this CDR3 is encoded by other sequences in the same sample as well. CDR3 coding DNA: TGCGCCAGCAGCTTGGCCGGGGACTATGGCTACACCTTC. Translating it yields CASSLAGDYGYTF. V gene TRBV5-1 combines with J gene TRBJ1-2; D gene ambiguous. Germline CDR1 reads SGHRS; CDR2 reads YFSETQ. The CDR3 covers 13 residues. The V end was cut by 0 bases, the J end by 3 bases, with 6 bases between.